This T cell receptor beta chain was profiled in a study of blood T cell repertoires in COVID-19. In the study overall: Whether acute or convalescent, the COVID-19 samples came from the United States, Italy and Spain.

The CDR3 runs to 13 residues. CDR1 is MRHNA and CDR2 is SNTAGT in the germline V gene. The V end was cut by 5 bases, the J end by 6 bases, with 10 bases between. Repertoires were generated with immunoSEQ multiplex PCR, while TCRdb's copy carries only in-frame clones and drops some. The sample holds hundreds of thousands of clones, roughly nine tenths seen once. Recovered participants had two consecutive negative NP/OP PCR tests, healthcare professional clearance, or symptom resolution. This receptor was taken from a man aged 55 to 70 who had recovered from COVID-19. The chain uses TRBV6-4 and TRBJ2-2; TRBD1 might be the D (5 bases). Sequencing input: PBMCs or T cells enriched from blood (not recorded which). The CDR3, as DNA: TGTGCCAGCAGTCCACAGGTCTCCGGGGAGCTGTTTTTT. Translating it yields CASSPQVSGELFF.